This T cell receptor beta chain emerged from a study of blood T cell repertoires in COVID-19. For the study at large: Acute-phase and convalescent COVID-19 samples originated in the United States, Italy and Spain. T cells, B-cell-depleted T cells, or PBMCs supplied cDNA or gDNA.

The sample holds a few counts of this clone. In the original workflow: The assay estimated nucleated cells by amplifying reference gene primers. Here immunoSEQ multiplex PCR was the method, and the copy in TCRdb shows in-frame clones only, minus some. Clone size and V and J calls were adopted from that table, with D and trimming inferred from the DNA. The sample records tens of thousands of clones, more than 70% being singletons. Germline assignment: CDR1 GTSNPN and CDR2 SVGIG (reference sequence). The ends lost 0 bases at V and 2 bases at J; junction bases unmatched: 4. The CDR3 loop spans 15 amino acids.

This TCR derives from a man in his 70s with active or convalescent COVID-19. The sequenced sample was peripheral blood. The V gene is TRBV30, the J gene TRBJ2-3; TRBD2 matches at 8 bases. The DNA for the CDR3 is TGTGCCTGGAGTGTCGGTAGCGGGGACACAGATACGCAGTATTTT. It translates to CAWSVGSGDTDTQYF.